Listed below are T cell receptor beta chains from one sample, sequenced in a study of cytomegalovirus exposure and HLA in healthy donors. Data came from immunoSEQ multiplex PCR; TCRdb stores just in-frame clones and leaves some out. The repertoire includes 100,000 to 150,000 clones, roughly a tenth of them detected once, and 4.5% to 5% sits in the top ten. Specimen: PBMCs. These receptors originate from a woman under 30 in good health and CMV-seropositive. The conserved cysteine and the conserved F or W are not part of the CDR3 here. Each record gives: V gene, clone size, CDR3 protein. Only part of the rows carry a size: once, few, many, or a class if the clone is expanded.

V: TRBV5-1
size: -
CDR3: ASSLAGTGALNYGYT

V: TRBV7-9
size: few
CDR3: ASSLGQVEAF

V: TRBV10-3
size: few
CDR3: AISSYRAEAATDTQY

V: TRBV5-1
size: few
CDR3: ASSFGQSYEQY

V: TRBV6-6
size: few
CDR3: ASSFAQGANGETQY

V: TRBV19
size: few
CDR3: ASSMNSGGYGRGINEQF

V: TRBV7-6
size: few
CDR3: ASSSGTSAYNEQF

V: TRBV28
size: few
CDR3: ASCSPPSGNTIY

V: TRBV9
size: few
CDR3: ASSVLEGAGEKLF

V: TRBV5-4
size: -
CDR3: ASSLDGGPRGYT

V: TRBV13
size: -
CDR3: ASSLGLRGAEAF

V: TRBV11-3
size: few
CDR3: ASSSVAGGPGDTQY

V: TRBV6-6
size: -
CDR3: ASRHGGAAEQF

V: TRBV5-4
size: -
CDR3: ASSLGTSGNDEQY

V: TRBV28
size: -
CDR3: ASSLTRPQH

V: TRBV18
size: -
CDR3: ASSPPGQGSYIQY

V: TRBV2
size: -
CDR3: ASRKTGLYEQY

V: TRBV25-1
size: few
CDR3: ASSEPSPGATNEKLF

V: TRBV11-2
size: -
CDR3: ASIGGRPGLITYNEQF

V: TRBV27
size: few
CDR3: ASSPNTNNQPQH

V: TRBV7-2
size: few
CDR3: ASSSRYSTDTQY

V: TRBV29-1
size: few
CDR3: SVARATEAF

V: TRBV7-9
size: once
CDR3: ASSLVIAGEDTQY

V: TRBV5-5
size: -
CDR3: ASSLNTEAF

V: TRBV6-1
size: -
CDR3: ASRVGGSSGNTIY

V: TRBV4-1
size: few
CDR3: ASSQAGTSGRNTQY

V: TRBV19
size: -
CDR3: ASTTSFLGNNEQF

V: TRBV14
size: few
CDR3: ASSQGCSINKKTNTDTQY

V: TRBV7-6
size: few
CDR3: ASTLVQGGTGELF

V: TRBV11-3
size: -
CDR3: ASSLGQSGGETQY

V: TRBV5-4
size: -
CDR3: ASSLPGDTQY

V: TRBV27
size: -
CDR3: ARSWGQGQHQH

V: TRBV9
size: -
CDR3: ASSASGGLSYEQY

V: TRBV2
size: few
CDR3: ASSESTGSPLH

V: TRBV7-3
size: few
CDR3: ASSLEQGNEQF

V: TRBV14
size: -
CDR3: ASSHEGSKLF

V: TRBV7-8
size: -
CDR3: ASSFGTATSGNTIY

V: TRBV27
size: few
CDR3: ASRFSRGVHGYT

V: TRBV6-5
size: -
CDR3: ASSYVAGQSYEQY

V: TRBV6-1
size: -
CDR3: ASSRTSGSSYEQY

V: TRBV6-5
size: -
CDR3: ASNPGGLPTGELF

V: TRBV5-4
size: -
CDR3: ASSLELAGGGLDTQY

V: TRBV12-5
size: -
CDR3: ASGLGQGAGEQF

V: TRBV6-5
size: -
CDR3: ASSYGGRFYEQY

V: TRBV4-1
size: -
CDR3: ASSQDSPSSYNEQF

V: TRBV27
size: -
CDR3: ASSLSRASGYNEQF

V: TRBV5-1
size: -
CDR3: ASSTGAGYEKLF

V: TRBV28
size: few
CDR3: ASADQREVEETQY

V: TRBV6-4
size: many
CDR3: ASSVTLAGGDTQY

V: TRBV6-5
size: few
CDR3: ASRDRGQF